The following is a T cell receptor beta chain sequence with its context. Antigen specificity is unknown. This entry is derived from a study of cytomegalovirus exposure and HLA in healthy donors. The study, taken as a whole, reports: Solely CMV serostatus was available to characterize immune exposure. V- and J-gene trimming in TCR beta was tied to a missense DCLRE1C variant by an analysis performed later. In an earlier analysis, productive rearrangement rates for most beta V segments clustered near 87% or 30%. Fewer N-insertions (relative to the approximately 700-donor mean) were reportedly seen in an Asian-associated ancestry cluster in a later analysis.

Per germline, CDR1 MGHRA and CDR2 YSYEKL. The CDR3 consists of 17 residues. Trimming removed 0 bases from V and 6 bases from J, with 17 bases in between. Primers for the PCR totalled 60 Vbeta and 13 Jbeta. The protocol was immunoSEQ multiplex PCR, while the TCRdb copy is restricted to in-frame clones and leaves out a portion. The table includes some 150,000 clones, roughly 82% detected once. Source material: PBMCs. V gene TRBV4-1 combines with J gene TRBJ2-2; TRBD2 might be the D (6 bases). This TCR was sampled from a young man in good health and CMV-seropositive. CDR3 protein: CASSQDRAGTFAGELFF. CDR3 DNA sequence: TGCGCCAGCAGCCAAGATCGGGCAGGGACTTTTGCCGGGGAGCTGTTTTTT.